Reported below is one T cell receptor (beta chain). Authors' analysis steps: Reference gene primer amplification in the assay estimated nucleated cell counts. Using immunoSEQ multiplex PCR, the repertoire was profiled, and TCRdb retains in-frame clones only, with some absent. For V, J and clone size, that table is used; D and trimming come from the DNA. The sample includes around 320,000 clones, about nine tenths of them seen just once. This sample stems from a study of blood T cell repertoires in COVID-19. Overall study context: T cells, B-cell-depleted T cells, or PBMCs provided the cDNA or gDNA that served as material.

The germline V and J ends were trimmed by 4 bases and 10 bases, with 16 bases remaining between them. Germline V gene sequence: CDR1 SGHDN, CDR2 FVKESK. The CDR3 spans 13 residues. The origin of this receptor is a young woman who had recovered from COVID-19. The chain couples TRBV14 to TRBJ1-1, with D possibly matching TRBD1 (6 bases). Material for sequencing was peripheral blood. For the CDR3, the DNA is TGTGCCAGCAGCCGAGGGACAACGGAGAGAGCTTTCTTT. It translates to CASSRGTTERAFF.